These 9 T cell receptor beta chains were sequenced from one sample in a study of Graves' ophthalmopathy and Graves' hyperthyroidism. Beta-chain TCR CDR3 regions were amplified from RNA transcripts. First-round RT-PCR used HTBI primers; second-round multiplex PCR followed. TCRdb ran MiXCR on the multiplex PCR reads and lists one entry per CDR3 protein. The sample lists 600,000 to 700,000 distinct CDR3 sequences; over 40% were seen once. Sequenced sample: peripheral blood. These receptors all come from an adult man with Graves' ophthalmopathy.

The chain recombines TRBV10-3 with TRBJ1-5; D gene ambiguous. Germline V CDR1 and CDR2: ENHRY, SYGVKD. The CDR3 consists of 13 residues. V lost 4 bases to trimming and J lost 5 bases, with 9 bases between them. This CDR3 reads CAISGYTDQPQHF. The CDR3 bases are TGTGCCATCAGTGGATATACGGATCAGCCCCAGCATTTT.

This clonotype has ten or more counts. The chain is built from TRBV2 and TRBJ1-2; D call uncertain. This CDR3 spans 13 amino acids. V gave up 4 bases and J gave up 8 bases, with 14 bases separating them. Germline CDR1 is SNHLY and CDR2 is FYNNEI. In nucleotides, the CDR3 is TGTGCCAGCAGTGTACGGGCGCAAGGAGGCTACACCTTC. Encoded protein: CASSVRAQGGYTF.

This chain joins TRBV2 and TRBJ1-1; 7 bases match TRBD1. CDR1 SNHLY and CDR2 FYNNEI come from the germline V gene. The V segment lost 4 bases and the J segment 6 bases; nucleotides outside the gene matches: 2. The CDR3 runs 12 residues. CDR3 coding DNA: TGTGCCAGCAGTGTTCAGGGGGCTGAAGCTTTCTTT. Translated: CASSVQGAEAFF.

There are many counts of this clonotype. This chain uses TRBV29-1 with TRBJ1-2; D unresolved. This CDR3 has 12 residues. The V and J ends lost 4 bases and 3 bases respectively, with 9 bases between them. CDR1 is SQVTM, CDR2 ANQGSEA, per germline. The chain's CDR3 is CSVGSNYYGYTF. Written as DNA, the CDR3 is TGCAGCGTTGGAAGCAATTACTATGGCTACACCTTC.

As for this clonotype: A read error may be the cause here, since a much bigger clone is one base away. The chain combines TRBV7-9 with TRBJ1-3, with 7 positions matching TRBD1. CDR1 is SEHNR, CDR2 FQNEAQ, per germline (reference sequence). This CDR3 is 16 amino acids long. The CDR3 sequence is CASSLGQFRSGNTIYF. CDR3 nucleotides: TGCGCCAGCAGCTTGGGACAGTTCCGCTCTGGAAACACCATATATTTT.

This chain uses TRBV19 with TRBJ2-3; D perhaps matches TRBD1 (5 bases). This CDR3 is built from 14 residues. Germline-derived CDR1 and CDR2 are LNHDA and SQIVND (reference sequence). V was cut by 5 bases and J by 3 bases, with 12 bases left in between. For the CDR3, the DNA is TGTGCCAGTAGTTCGCGACAGCTTACAGATACGCAGTATTTT. Translating it yields CASSSRQLTDTQYF.

Remarks on this clonotype: Being one base from a much bigger clone, this may be a read error. The chain recombines TRBV7-2 with TRBJ2-5; 7 nucleotides line up with TRBD2. This CDR3 has 14 residues. Germline lookup yields CDR1 SGHTA and CDR2 FQGNSA. The CDR3 reads CASSLGGGKEAQYF. CDR3 bases: TGTGCCAGCAGCTTAGGCGGGGGAAAAGAGGCCCAGTACTTC. Drawing the rest from reference TRBV7-2 and TRBJ2-5, the complete variable domain is GAGVSQSPSNKVTEKGKDVELRCDPISGHTALYWYRQSLGQGLEFLIYFQGNSAPDKSGLPSDRFSAERTGGSVSTLTIQRTQQEDSAVYLCASSLGGGKEAQYFGPGTRLLVL.

The CDR3 DNA sequence: TGTGCCAGCAGTGAATTTCGGGACACCTACACCGGGGAGCTGTTTTTT. It is translated as CASSEFRDTYTGELFF. This chain connects TRBV25-1 to TRBJ2-2; D perhaps matches TRBD1 (6 bases). The V and J ends lost 1 base and 3 bases respectively, with 12 bases between them. CDR3 length: 16 amino acids. Germline V gives CDR1 MGHDK, CDR2 SYGVNS.

This clonotype has a count of ten or more. J is TRBJ1-1 and V is TRBV2, with D uncertain. CDR1 is SNHLY and CDR2 is FYNNEI in the germline V gene. Trimming removed 2 bases from V and 6 bases from J, with 10 bases in between. The CDR3 is made up of 13 amino acids. For the CDR3, the DNA is TGTGCCAGCAGTGAATCCCGCGCCCCTGAAGCTTTCTTT. It translates to CASSESRAPEAFF.